A selection of T cell receptor beta chains follows, all from one sample in a study of cytomegalovirus exposure and HLA in healthy donors. Some clones are missing from TCRdb's copy, which holds only in-frame ones; the method was immunoSEQ multiplex PCR. The data hold around 200,000 clones, with 80% to 90% observed a single time. The sequenced material came from PBMCs. All receptors come from a girl aged 2-15 years in good health and CMV-seropositive. Each CDR3 is given without its conserved first and last residue. The D gene is left open where the match is weak.

j_gene | v_gene | d_gene | CDR3aa
TRBJ2-1 | TRBV10-1 | TRBD1 | ASSERRQGALHEQF
TRBJ2-1 | TRBV5-1 | TRBD2 | ASSSSGGTSYNEQF
TRBJ2-7 | TRBV4-1 | TRBD2 | ASSHPKGGRAGQY
TRBJ2-1 | TRBV5-4 | TRBD2 | ASSSRTSGRANEQF
TRBJ1-5 | TRBV19 | . | ASSIGPPRGGQPQH
TRBJ2-3 | TRBV7-4 | . | ASSILGDTQY
TRBJ2-7 | TRBV10-3 | . | AIRGGGPNYEQY
. | TRBV25-1 | . | ASSEFSGTSYEQY
TRBJ1-1 | TRBV15 | . | ATSTTDRNTEAF
TRBJ2-7 | TRBV14 | . | ASSQVAASYEQY
TRBJ2-7 | TRBV15 | . | ATSRDAGDDRQY
TRBJ2-3 | TRBV9 | TRBD1 | ASSLGGTGTNTQY
TRBJ1-4 | TRBV25-1 | . | ASSVQDRTNEKLF
TRBJ1-5 | TRBV7-2 | TRBD1 | ASSVGTGGNQPQH
TRBJ2-1 | TRBV5-1 | TRBD2 | ASSLSELAGGLYEQF
TRBJ2-7 | TRBV14 | . | ASSSVPYEQY
TRBJ1-2 | TRBV30 | TRBD1 | AGYRGLHYGYT
TRBJ1-1 | TRBV6-1 | TRBD1 | ASSGGQQGRTEAF
TRBJ1-3 | TRBV28 | TRBD1 | ASGTAGNTIY
TRBJ1-1 | TRBV29-1 | . | SVEDRLNTEAF
TRBJ2-1 | TRBV7-9 | TRBD2 | ASSSQLAGIRNEQF
TRBJ1-2 | TRBV6-1 | . | ASSEVAGWCGYT
TRBJ2-7 | TRBV7-9 | TRBD2 | ASSSGTTYYEQY
TRBJ1-1 | TRBV9 | TRBD1 | ASSEGAETEAF
TRBJ2-1 | TRBV30 | . | AWSESNNLGDTSKF
TRBJ1-1 | TRBV6-5 | TRBD1 | ASSYTSQGASAEAF
TRBJ2-6 | TRBV5-1 | . | ASSFEGVPGANVLT
TRBJ2-3 | TRBV11-2 | TRBD1 | ASSRTWDSKGDTQY
TRBJ2-1 | TRBV12-5 | TRBD2 | ASGLVTSGKNEQF
TRBJ2-7 | TRBV5-6 | TRBD1 | ASSSTGGCEQY
TRBJ1-3 | TRBV4-1 | TRBD1 | ASSLLQGVGNTIY
TRBJ2-3 | TRBV19 | TRBD2 | ASSISLAGRTDTQY
TRBJ2-1 | TRBV28 | TRBD1 | ASSRRQGFRNEQF
TRBJ2-6 | TRBV4-1 | . | ASSQDEQGSSGANVLT
TRBJ2-7 | TRBV4-1 | . | ASSQGGGPISTYEQY
TRBJ2-7 | TRBV2 | . | ASRGQSSYEQY
TRBJ2-1 | TRBV11-3 | . | ASSLTSFSSYNEQF
TRBJ2-7 | TRBV5-1 | . | ASSRDTAYEQY
TRBJ1-1 | TRBV5-6 | . | ASSPYRDTYLEAAF
TRBJ2-3 | TRBV19 | . | ASSSPQGTDTQY
TRBJ1-2 | TRBV5-6 | TRBD1 | ASSGTGYGYT
TRBJ2-1 | TRBV10-3 | TRBD2 | AIKGQGLAYNEQF
TRBJ2-1 | TRBV6-5 | . | ASTPGAGDNEQF
TRBJ2-1 | TRBV5-4 | TRBD1 | ASSLGTGEYEQF
TRBJ1-1 | TRBV6-1 | TRBD1 | ASKYRGKTEAF
TRBJ1-2 | TRBV7-8 | . | ASSLTMSYGYT
TRBJ1-4 | TRBV30 | TRBD1 | ASRQGGEKLF
TRBJ1-1 | TRBV27 | TRBD1 | ASSPRWGDRGLGTEAF
TRBJ1-4 | TRBV5-1 | . | ASSLGGQGGNEKLF
TRBJ1-1 | TRBV7-3 | TRBD1 | ASSLDRAGTEAF
TRBJ2-6 | TRBV7-6 | . | ASSLPGANVLT
TRBJ2-7 | TRBV30 | . | AWSGYRAYEQY
TRBJ2-1 | TRBV5-1 | . | ASSLEGRTNYPNEQF
TRBJ2-7 | TRBV6-5 | TRBD2 | ASTGGGMNEQY
TRBJ2-2 | TRBV7-9 | TRBD1 | ATQPDRELAGELF
TRBJ1-3 | TRBV4-2 | . | ASSENRGVSGNTIY
TRBJ1-5 | TRBV18 | . | ASSRDNNQPQH
TRBJ2-1 | TRBV6-1 | TRBD1 | ASSPGQGYNEQF
TRBJ2-4 | TRBV6-5 | . | ASSQTGGGLY